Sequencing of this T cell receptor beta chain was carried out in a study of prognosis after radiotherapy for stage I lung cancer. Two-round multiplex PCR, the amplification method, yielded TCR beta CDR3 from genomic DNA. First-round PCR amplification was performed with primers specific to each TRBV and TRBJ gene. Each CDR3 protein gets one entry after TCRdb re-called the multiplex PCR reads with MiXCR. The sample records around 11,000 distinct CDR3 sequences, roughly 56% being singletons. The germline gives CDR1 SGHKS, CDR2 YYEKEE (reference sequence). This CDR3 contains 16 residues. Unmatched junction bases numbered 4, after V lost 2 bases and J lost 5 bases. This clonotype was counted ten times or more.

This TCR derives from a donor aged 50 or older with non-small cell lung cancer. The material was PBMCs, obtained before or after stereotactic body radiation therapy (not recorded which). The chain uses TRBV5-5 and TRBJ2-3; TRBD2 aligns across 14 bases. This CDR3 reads CASSFGLAGGGDTQYF. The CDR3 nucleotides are TGTGCCAGCAGCTTTGGACTAGCGGGGGGAGGAGATACGCAGTATTTT.